Presented here are 3 T cell receptor beta chains from one specimen sequenced in a study of blood T cell repertoires in COVID-19. The assay was immunoSEQ multiplex PCR, and TCRdb's table has in-frame clones only and misses some. This sample has some 150,000 clones, with around 89% found just once. Sequencing input: PBMCs or T cells enriched from blood (not recorded which). These receptors were collected from a young woman with acute COVID-19.

The rearrangement uses TRBV5-1 and TRBJ1-3, with no clear D. V was shortened by 7 bases and J by 0 bases, with 11 bases between the two germline ends. The CDR3 contains 14 residues. Germline loops: CDR1 SGHRS, CDR2 YFSETQ. The CDR3 is CASQREGSGNTIYF. The CDR3 DNA reads as TGCGCCAGCCAGAGGGAGGGCTCTGGAAACACCATATATTTT.

The chain has TRBV3-1 (or the pseudogene TRBV3-2) and TRBJ2-7; no definite D call. The V gene's germline CDR1 is LGHDT and CDR2 YNNKEL (reference sequence). The V gene lost 0 bases and the J gene lost 0 bases, with 18 bases spanning the gap. CDR3 length: 18 residues. The CDR3 DNA reads TGTGCCAGCAGCCAAGATTTCCCCCTCGAGATGAGCTCCTACGAGCAGTACTTC. Translating it yields CASSQDFPLEMSSYEQYF.

The CDR3 nucleotides read TGTGCCACCAGTGACCCGGTGGAGGGTTCTAATGAAAAACTGTTTTTT. It codes for CATSDPVEGSNEKLFF. V and J are TRBV24-1 and TRBJ1-4; D remains ambiguous. The V gene lost 4 bases and the J gene lost 3 bases, with 14 bases spanning the gap. CDR1 and CDR2 from the germline V gene are KGHDR and SFDVKD. The CDR3 spans 16 residues.